This TCR beta chain was captured by sequencing in a study of control samples from healthy donors and cancer patients. The V and J ends lost 4 bases and 1 base respectively, with 7 bases between them. Germline loops: CDR1 SGHAT, CDR2 FQNNGV. CDR3 length: 13 amino acids. Generated by immunoSEQ multiplex PCR, the TCRdb table keeps only in-frame clones and is missing some. The sample data list some 180,000 clones. This sequence was found in a woman in her 30s in good health. Sequenced material: blood. The rearrangement links TRBV11-2 to TRBJ1-1, with D perhaps matching TRBD1 (5 bases). CDR3 in DNA: TGTGCCAGCAGCTCGACAGAGAACACTGAAGCTTTCTTT. The encoded protein is CASSSTENTEAFF.